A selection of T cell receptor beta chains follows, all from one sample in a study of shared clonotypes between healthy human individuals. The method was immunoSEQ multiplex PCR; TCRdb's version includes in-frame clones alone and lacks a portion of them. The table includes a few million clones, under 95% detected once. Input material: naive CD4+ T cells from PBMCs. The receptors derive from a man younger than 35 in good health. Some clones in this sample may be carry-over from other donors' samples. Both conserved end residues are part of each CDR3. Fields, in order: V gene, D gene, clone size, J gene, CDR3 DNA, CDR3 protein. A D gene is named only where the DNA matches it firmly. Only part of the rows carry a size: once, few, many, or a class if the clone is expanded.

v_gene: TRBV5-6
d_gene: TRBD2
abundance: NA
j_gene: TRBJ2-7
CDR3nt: TGTGCCAGCAGCCTCCTTCCGGGACTAGCGGGGAGGTCCTACGAGCAGTACTTC
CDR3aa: CASSLLPGLAGRSYEQYF

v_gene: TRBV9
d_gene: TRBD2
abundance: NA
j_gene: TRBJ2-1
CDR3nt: TGTGCCAGCAGCGTAGGTCTAGGACTAGCGGGGATCGAGCAGTTCTTC
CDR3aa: CASSVGLGLAGIEQFF

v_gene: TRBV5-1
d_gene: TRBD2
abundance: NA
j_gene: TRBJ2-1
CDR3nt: TGCGCCAGCAGCCTGAGCGGGACTAGCGGGAGAATGCAGCAGTTCTTC
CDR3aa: CASSLSGTSGRMQQFF

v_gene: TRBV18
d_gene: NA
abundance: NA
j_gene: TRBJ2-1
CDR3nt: TGTGCCAGCTCACCACCGGCCCGGGACAATGAGCAGTTCTTC
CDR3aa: CASSPPARDNEQFF

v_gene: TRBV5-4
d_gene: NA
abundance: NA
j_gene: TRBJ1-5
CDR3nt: TGTGCCAGCAGCTTCTTCCAGGTAAGCAATCAGCCCCAGCATTTT
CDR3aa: CASSFFQVSNQPQHF

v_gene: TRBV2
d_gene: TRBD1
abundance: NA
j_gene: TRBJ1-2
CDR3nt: TGTGCCAGGGGGGACAGGGGTCACTATGGCTACACCTTC
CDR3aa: CARGDRGHYGYTF

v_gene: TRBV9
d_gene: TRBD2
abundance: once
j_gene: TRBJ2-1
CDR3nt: TGTGCCAGCAGCGTAGATGGAGCGGGAGCCTACAATGAGCAGTTCTTC
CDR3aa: CASSVDGAGAYNEQFF

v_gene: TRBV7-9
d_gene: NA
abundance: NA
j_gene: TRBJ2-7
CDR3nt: TGTGCCAGCAGCTTAGCGTGGCGTTCCTACGAGCAGTACTTC
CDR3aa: CASSLAWRSYEQYF

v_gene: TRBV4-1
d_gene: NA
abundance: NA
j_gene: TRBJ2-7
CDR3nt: TGCGCCAGCAGCCAAGAGGGACGGGGCTTCACCTACGAGCAGTACTTC
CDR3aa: CASSQEGRGFTYEQYF

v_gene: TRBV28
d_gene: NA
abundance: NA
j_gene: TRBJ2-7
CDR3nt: TGTGCCAGCAGTCTAAGCTCCTACGAGCAGTACTTC
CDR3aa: CASSLSSYEQYF

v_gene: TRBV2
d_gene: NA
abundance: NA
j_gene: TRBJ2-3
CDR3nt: TGTGCCAGCATGACGACAGCGACCCCGGATACGCAGTATTTT
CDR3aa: CASMTTATPDTQYF

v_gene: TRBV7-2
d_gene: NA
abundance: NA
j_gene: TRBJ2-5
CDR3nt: TGTGCCAGCAGCCCCCAACTAGCCCAAGAGACCCAGTACTTC
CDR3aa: CASSPQLAQETQYF

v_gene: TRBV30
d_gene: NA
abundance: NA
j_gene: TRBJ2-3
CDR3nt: TGTGCCTGGAGTCCCAATGGGTATACGCAGTATTTT
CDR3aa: CAWSPNGYTQYF

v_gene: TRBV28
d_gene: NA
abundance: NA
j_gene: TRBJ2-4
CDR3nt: TGTGCCAGCAGTTTAGCTGGGGGGGCCAAAAACATTCAGTACTTC
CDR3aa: CASSLAGGAKNIQYF

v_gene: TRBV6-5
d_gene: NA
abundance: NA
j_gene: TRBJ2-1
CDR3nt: TGTGCCAGCAGACAGACCCTTAGCTCCTACAATGAGCAGTTCTTC
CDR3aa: CASRQTLSSYNEQFF

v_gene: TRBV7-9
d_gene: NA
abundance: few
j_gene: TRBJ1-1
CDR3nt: TGTGCCAGCACCTCGGGAGGGGAAGCTTTCTTT
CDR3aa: CASTSGGEAFF

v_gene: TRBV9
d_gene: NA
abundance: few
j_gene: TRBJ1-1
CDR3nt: TGTGCCAGCAGCCGTACAGCTACCACTGAAGCTTTCTTT
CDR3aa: CASSRTATTEAFF

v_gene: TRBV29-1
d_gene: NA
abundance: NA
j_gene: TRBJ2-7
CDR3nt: TGCAGCGTGAGATTTGGGTCTAAATACGAGCAGTACTTC
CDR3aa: CSVRFGSKYEQYF

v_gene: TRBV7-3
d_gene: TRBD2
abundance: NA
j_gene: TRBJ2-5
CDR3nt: TGTGCCAGCAGCCTAGCGGGGACGGGGGAGACCCAGTACTTC
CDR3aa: CASSLAGTGETQYF

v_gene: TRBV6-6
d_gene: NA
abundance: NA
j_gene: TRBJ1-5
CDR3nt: TGTGCCAGCACCCCCCGGGGAGTTCAGCCCCAGCATTTT
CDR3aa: CASTPRGVQPQHF

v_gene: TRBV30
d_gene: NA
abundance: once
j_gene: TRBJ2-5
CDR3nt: TGTGTCGGGGGAGGGGGCGCGGAGACCCAGTACTTC
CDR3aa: CVGGGGAETQYF

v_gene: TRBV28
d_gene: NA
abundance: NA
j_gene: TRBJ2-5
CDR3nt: TGTGCCAGCAGTCGAGACAGAATCCAAGAGACCCAGTACTTC
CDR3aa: CASSRDRIQETQYF

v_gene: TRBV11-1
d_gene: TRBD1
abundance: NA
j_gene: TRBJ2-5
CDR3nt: TGTGCCAGCAGCCAGAACGACAGGGGGCGAGAGACCCAGTACTTC
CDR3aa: CASSQNDRGRETQYF

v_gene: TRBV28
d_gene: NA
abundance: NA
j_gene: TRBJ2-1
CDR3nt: TGTGCCAGCAGTTTAAGATCGGGAGTTCCGGGGAATGAGCAGTTCTTC
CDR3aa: CASSLRSGVPGNEQFF

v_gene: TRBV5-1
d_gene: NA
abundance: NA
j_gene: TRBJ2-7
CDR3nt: TGCGCCAGCAGCTTCTCGGGGGAGCATTACGAGCAGTACTTC
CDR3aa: CASSFSGEHYEQYF

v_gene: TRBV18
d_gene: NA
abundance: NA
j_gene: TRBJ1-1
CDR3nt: TGTGCCAGCTCACCCCCGGGGCGACCCAACCTGAACACTGAAGCTTTCTTT
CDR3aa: CASSPPGRPNLNTEAFF

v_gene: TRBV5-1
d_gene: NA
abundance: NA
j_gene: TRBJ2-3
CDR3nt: TGCGCCAGCAGCTTTCAGGCTCGAGCTACAGATACGCAGTATTTT
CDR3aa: CASSFQARATDTQYF

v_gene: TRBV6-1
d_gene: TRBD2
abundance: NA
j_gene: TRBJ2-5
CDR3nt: TGTGCCAGCAGTGCTATAAGCGTCGGGAGGGAGACCCAGTACTTC
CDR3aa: CASSAISVGRETQYF

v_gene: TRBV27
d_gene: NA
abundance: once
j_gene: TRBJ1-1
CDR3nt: TGTGCCAGCAGAAGAGGGGGCACTGAAGCTTTCTTT
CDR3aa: CASRRGGTEAFF

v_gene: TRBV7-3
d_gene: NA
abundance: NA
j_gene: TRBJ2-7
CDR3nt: TGTGCCAGCAGCTTATACCGGGACGGTCCCTACGAGCAGTACTTC
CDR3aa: CASSLYRDGPYEQYF

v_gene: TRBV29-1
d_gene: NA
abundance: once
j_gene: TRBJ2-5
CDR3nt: TGCAGCGTTGCAGGGCGGGTGAAAGAGACCCAGTACTTC
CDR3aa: CSVAGRVKETQYF

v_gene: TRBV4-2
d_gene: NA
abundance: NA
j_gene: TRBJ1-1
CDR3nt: TGTGCCAGCAGCCACGCCGGAACAGGGAGAAGGATGAACACTGAAGCTTTCTTT
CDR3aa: CASSHAGTGRRMNTEAFF

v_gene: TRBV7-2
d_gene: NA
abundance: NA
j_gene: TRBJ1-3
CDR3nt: TGTGCCAGCAGCCCAGAATCAGGAAACACCATATATTTT
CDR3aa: CASSPESGNTIYF

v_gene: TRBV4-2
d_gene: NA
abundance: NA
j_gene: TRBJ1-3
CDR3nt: TGTGCCAGCAGCCCCGCTCAGGGAAACTCTGGAAACACCATATATTTT
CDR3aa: CASSPAQGNSGNTIYF

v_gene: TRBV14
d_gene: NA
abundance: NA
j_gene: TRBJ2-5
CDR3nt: TGTGCCAGCAGCCAAGTAAGGATGTGGCAAGAGACCCAGTACTTC
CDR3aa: CASSQVRMWQETQYF

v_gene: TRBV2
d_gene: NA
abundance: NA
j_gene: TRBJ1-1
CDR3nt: TGTGCCAGCAGTGCCGAGAACACTGAAGCTTTCTTT
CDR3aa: CASSAENTEAFF